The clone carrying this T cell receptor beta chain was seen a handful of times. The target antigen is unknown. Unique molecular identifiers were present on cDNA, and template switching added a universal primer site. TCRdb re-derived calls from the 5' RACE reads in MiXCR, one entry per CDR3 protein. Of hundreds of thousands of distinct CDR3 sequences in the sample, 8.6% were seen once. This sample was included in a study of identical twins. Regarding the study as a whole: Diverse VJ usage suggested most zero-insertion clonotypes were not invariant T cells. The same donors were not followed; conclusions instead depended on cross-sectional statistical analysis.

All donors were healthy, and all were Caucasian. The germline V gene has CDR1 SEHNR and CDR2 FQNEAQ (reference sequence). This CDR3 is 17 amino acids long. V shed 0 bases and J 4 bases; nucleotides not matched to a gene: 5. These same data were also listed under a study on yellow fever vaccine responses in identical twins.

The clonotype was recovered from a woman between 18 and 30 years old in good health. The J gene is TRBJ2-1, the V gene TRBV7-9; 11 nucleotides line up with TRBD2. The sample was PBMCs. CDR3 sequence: CASSLATSGKAYNEQFF. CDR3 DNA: TGTGCCAGCAGCTTAGCGACTAGCGGGAAAGCTTACAATGAGCAGTTCTTC.